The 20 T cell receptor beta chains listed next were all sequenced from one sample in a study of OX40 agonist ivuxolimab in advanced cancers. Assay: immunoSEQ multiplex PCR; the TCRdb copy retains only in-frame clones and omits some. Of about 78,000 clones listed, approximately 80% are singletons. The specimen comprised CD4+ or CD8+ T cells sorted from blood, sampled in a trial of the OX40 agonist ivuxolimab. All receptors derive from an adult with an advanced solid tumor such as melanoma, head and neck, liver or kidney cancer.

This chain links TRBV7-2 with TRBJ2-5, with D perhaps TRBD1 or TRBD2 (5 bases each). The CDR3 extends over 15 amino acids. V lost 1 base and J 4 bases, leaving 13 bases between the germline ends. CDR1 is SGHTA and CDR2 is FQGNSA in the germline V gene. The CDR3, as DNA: TGTGCCAGCAGCTTAGACGGGGCCAAAGGAGAGACCCAGTACTTC. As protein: CASSLDGAKGETQYF.

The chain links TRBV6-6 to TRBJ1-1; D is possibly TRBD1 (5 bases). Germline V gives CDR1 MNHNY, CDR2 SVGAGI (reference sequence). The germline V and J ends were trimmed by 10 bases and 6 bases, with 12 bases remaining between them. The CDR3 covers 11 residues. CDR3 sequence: CATRGGSEAFF. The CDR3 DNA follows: TGTGCCACCCGGGGGGGTTCTGAAGCTTTCTTT.

CDR3 nucleotides: TGTGCCTGGAGTTCACTTAAGGGACTAGCTAGAGGGAGGAGCACAGATACGCAGTATTTT. Protein: CAWSSLKGLARGRSTDTQYF. The rearrangement joins TRBV30 to TRBJ2-3, with TRBD2 matching over 9 bases. The CDR3 runs to 20 residues. Germline-derived CDR1 and CDR2 are GTSNPN and SVGIG (reference sequence). With V trimmed by 2 bases and J by 0 bases, 18 bases remained unmatched.

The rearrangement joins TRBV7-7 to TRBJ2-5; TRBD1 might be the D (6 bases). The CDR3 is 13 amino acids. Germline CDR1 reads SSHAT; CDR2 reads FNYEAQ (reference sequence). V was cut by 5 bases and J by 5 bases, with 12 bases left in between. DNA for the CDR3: TGTGCCAGCAGCCCAACGAGGGGGGAGACCCAGTACTTC. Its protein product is CASSPTRGETQYF.

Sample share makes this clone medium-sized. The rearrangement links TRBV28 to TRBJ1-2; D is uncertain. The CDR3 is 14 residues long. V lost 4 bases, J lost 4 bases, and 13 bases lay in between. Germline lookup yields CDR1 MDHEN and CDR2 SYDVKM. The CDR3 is CASSSLEPAYGYTF. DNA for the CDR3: TGTGCCAGCAGTTCCTTAGAACCGGCCTATGGCTACACCTTC.

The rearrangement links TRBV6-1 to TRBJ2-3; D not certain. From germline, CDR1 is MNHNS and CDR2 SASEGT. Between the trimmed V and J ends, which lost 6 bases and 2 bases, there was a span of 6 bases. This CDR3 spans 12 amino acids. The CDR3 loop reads CASRQITDTQYF. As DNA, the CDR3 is TGTGCCAGCAGGCAGATCACAGATACGCAGTATTTT.

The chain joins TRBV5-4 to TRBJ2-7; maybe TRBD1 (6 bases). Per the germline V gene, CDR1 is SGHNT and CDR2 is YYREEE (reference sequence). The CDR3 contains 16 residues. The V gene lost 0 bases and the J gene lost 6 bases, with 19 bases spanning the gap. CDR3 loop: CASSLDPAGAMGEQYF. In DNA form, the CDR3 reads TGTGCCAGCAGCTTGGATCCGGCAGGGGCCATGGGCGAGCAGTACTTC.

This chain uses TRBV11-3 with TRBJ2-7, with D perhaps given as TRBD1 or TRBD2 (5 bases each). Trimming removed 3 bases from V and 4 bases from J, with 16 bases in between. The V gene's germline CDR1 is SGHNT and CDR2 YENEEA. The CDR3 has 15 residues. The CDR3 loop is CASSFGTGLGYEQYF. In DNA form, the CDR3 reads TGTGCCAGCAGCTTTGGCACGGGGCTGGGTTACGAGCAGTACTTC.

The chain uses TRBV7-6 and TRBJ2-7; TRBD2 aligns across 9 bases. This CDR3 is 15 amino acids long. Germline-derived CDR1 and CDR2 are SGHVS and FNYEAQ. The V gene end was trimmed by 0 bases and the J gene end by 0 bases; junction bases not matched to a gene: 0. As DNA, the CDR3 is TGTGCCAGCAGCTTAGCTAGCGGGAGCTCCTACGAGCAGTACTTC. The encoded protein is CASSLASGSSYEQYF. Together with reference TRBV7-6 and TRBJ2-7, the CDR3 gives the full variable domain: GAGVSQSPRYKVTKRGQDVALRCDPISGHVSLYWYRQALGQGPEFLTYFNYEAQQDKSGLPNDRFSAERPEGSISTLTIQRTEQRDSAMYRCASSLASGSSYEQYFGPGTRLTVT.

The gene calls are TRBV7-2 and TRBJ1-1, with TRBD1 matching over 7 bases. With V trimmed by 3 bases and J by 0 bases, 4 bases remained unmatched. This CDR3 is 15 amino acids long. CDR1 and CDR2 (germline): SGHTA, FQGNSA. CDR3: CASSFKQGLNTEAFF. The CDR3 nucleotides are TGTGCCAGCAGCTTCAAACAGGGGCTGAACACTGAAGCTTTCTTT.

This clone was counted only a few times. The CDR3 coding sequence is TGTGCCAGCAGCCAATCGCCAGGCTCCTATGGCTACACCTTC. Translated, it gives CASSQSPGSYGYTF. V gene TRBV16 combines with J gene TRBJ1-2; no clear D gene. Germline V CDR1 and CDR2: KGHSY, FQNENV. Trimming pared 0 bases from V and 4 bases from J, leaving 9 bases between. This CDR3 comprises 14 residues.

CDR3 region: CASSEGISVDYEQYV. In nucleotides, the CDR3 is TGTGCCAGCAGTGAAGGGATCTCCGTAGACTACGAGCAGTACGTC. The rearrangement joins TRBV6-1 to TRBJ2-7; D is unresolved. Germline CDR1 MNHNS, CDR2 SASEGT. Trimming removed 1 base at V and 3 bases at J, with 13 bases between. The CDR3 contains 15 residues.

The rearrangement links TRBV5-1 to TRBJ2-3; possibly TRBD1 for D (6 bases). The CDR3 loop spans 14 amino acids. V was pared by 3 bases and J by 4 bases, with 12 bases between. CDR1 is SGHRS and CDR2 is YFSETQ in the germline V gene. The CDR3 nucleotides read TGCGCCAGCAGCTGGGGATCAGGGGCAGATACGCAGTATTTT. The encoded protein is CASSWGSGADTQYF.

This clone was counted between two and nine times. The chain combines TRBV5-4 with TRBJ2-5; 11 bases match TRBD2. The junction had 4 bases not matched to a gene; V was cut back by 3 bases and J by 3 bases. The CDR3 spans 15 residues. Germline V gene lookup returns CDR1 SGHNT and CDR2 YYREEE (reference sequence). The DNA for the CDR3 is TGTGCCAGCAGCTACACACTAGCGGGGGAAGAGACCCAGTACTTC. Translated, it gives CASSYTLAGEETQYF.

As DNA, the CDR3 is TGTGCCTGGAGCAGGGTGGGGCATCAGCCCCAGCATTTT. Protein: CAWSRVGHQPQHF. This sequence joins TRBV30 and TRBJ1-5, with D perhaps TRBD1 (5 bases). The CDR3 loop spans 13 amino acids. Germline V gives CDR1 GTSNPN, CDR2 SVGIG (reference sequence). V was clipped by 3 bases and J by 5 bases, with 11 bases between them.

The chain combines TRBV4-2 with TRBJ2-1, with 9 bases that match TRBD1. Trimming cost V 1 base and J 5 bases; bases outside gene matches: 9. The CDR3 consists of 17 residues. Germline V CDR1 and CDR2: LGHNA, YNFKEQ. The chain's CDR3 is CASSQVYAGTGNNEQFF. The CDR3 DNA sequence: TGTGCCAGCAGCCAAGTGTATGCCGGGACAGGGAACAATGAGCAGTTCTTC.

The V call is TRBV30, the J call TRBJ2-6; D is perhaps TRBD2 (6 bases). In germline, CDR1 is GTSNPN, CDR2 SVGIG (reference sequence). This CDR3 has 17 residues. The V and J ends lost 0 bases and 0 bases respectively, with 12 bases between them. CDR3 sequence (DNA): TGTGCCTGGAGTGTACTAGCCGTCCGCTCTGGGGCCAACGTCCTGACTTTC. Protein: CAWSVLAVRSGANVLTF.

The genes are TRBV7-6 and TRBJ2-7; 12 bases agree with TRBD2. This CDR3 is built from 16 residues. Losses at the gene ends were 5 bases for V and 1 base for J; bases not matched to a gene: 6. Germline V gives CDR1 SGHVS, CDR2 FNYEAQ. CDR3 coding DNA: TGTGCCAGCAGCCCCGGACTAGCGGGGAGGTCCTACGAGCAGTACTTC. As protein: CASSPGLAGRSYEQYF.

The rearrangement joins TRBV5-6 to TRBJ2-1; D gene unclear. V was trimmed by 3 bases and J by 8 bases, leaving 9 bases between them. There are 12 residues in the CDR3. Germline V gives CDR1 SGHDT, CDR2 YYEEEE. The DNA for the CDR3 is TGTGCCAGCAGCTATCAGTATCATGAGCAGTTCTTC. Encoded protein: CASSYQYHEQFF.

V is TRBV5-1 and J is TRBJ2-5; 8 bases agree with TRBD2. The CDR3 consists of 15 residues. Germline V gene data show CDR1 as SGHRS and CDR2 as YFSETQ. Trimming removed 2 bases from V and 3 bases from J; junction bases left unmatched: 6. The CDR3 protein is CASSLDGTREETQYF. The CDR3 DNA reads TGCGCCAGCAGCTTAGATGGGACTAGAGAAGAGACCCAGTACTTC.